These 22 T cell receptor beta chains share one sample of origin, sequenced in a study of T cells in Graves' hyperthyroidism and ophthalmopathy. Amplification of TCR beta CDR3 regions used RNA as the template. Researchers ran a first-round RT-PCR on the TCR CDR3 using the HTBI primer set. TCRdb ran MiXCR on the multiplex PCR reads and lists one entry per CDR3 protein. The table lists about 260,000 distinct CDR3 sequences, 15% to 20% of them singletons. Sequenced input: blood. The receptor source for this set is a woman between 18 and 29 years old with Graves' ophthalmopathy.

The rearrangement joins TRBV19 to TRBJ1-5; 7 bases line up with TRBD1. CDR1 and CDR2 from the germline V gene are LNHDA and SQIVND (reference sequence). V shed 3 bases and J 4 bases; nucleotides not matched to a gene: 3. This CDR3 is 14 amino acids long. The CDR3 sequence is CASSIGTENQPQHF. In DNA form, the CDR3 reads TGTGCCAGTAGTATCGGGACAGAGAATCAGCCCCAGCATTTT.

This clonotype was counted a few times. This chain links TRBV5-8 with TRBJ1-3, with no clear D. Germline lookup yields CDR1 SGHTS and CDR2 YDEGEE. The ends were cut back, 0 bases at V and 2 bases at J, with 15 bases in the middle. This CDR3 is 17 amino acids long. This CDR3 reads CASSLGRVGDPGNTIYF. DNA of the CDR3: TGTGCCAGCAGCTTGGGCCGTGTCGGGGATCCTGGAAACACCATATATTTT.

To note about this clonotype: One base away lies a much larger clone, so this may be a sequencing read error. V and J are TRBV20-1 and TRBJ2-3; D may be TRBD2 (5 bases). The V end lost 2 bases, the J end lost 4 bases, and 13 bases lay between the germline ends. This CDR3 spans 14 amino acids. Looked up from germline, CDR1 is DFQATT and CDR2 is SNEGSKA (reference sequence). Here the CDR3 DNA reads TGCAGTGCTAGATCGACCATTAGCGCAGATACGCAGTATTTT. Translating gives CSARSTISADTQYF.

As concerns this clonotype: Possible read error: a much larger clone is one base away. This chain links TRBV10-3 with TRBJ1-1; possibly TRBD1 for D (6 bases). The CDR3 is 13 residues long. The germline gives CDR1 ENHRY, CDR2 SYGVKD. CDR3 nucleotide sequence: TGTGCCATAGGGGGGGGATGGAACACTAAAGCTTTCTTT. It specifies CAIGGGWNTKAFF.

This clonotype was counted many times. The rearrangement links TRBV20-1 to TRBJ2-7, with TRBD2 matching over 10 bases. Trimming cost V 5 bases and J 6 bases; bases outside gene matches: 10. Per the germline V gene, CDR1 is DFQATT and CDR2 is SNEGSKA (reference sequence). The CDR3 consists of 14 residues. The CDR3 DNA reads as TGCAGTGCTCCGCCTAGCGGGAGTTCCGGCGAGCAGTACTTC. Translated, it gives CSAPPSGSSGEQYF.

This clonotype was recorded at least ten times. The chain uses TRBV7-3 and TRBJ2-1, with TRBD2 matching over 14 bases. V lost 5 bases, J lost 0 bases, and 9 bases stayed unmatched. Germline lookup yields CDR1 SGHTA and CDR2 FQGTGA. There are 19 residues in the CDR3. The DNA for the CDR3 is TGTGCCAGCAGCCCCGGCGGACTAGCGGGAGGCCTCTCCTACAATGAGCAGTTCTTC. It codes for CASSPGGLAGGLSYNEQFF.

This clonotype came up many times. V and J are TRBV6-1 and TRBJ1-5; D is unresolved. The CDR3 contains 14 residues. Germline CDR1 reads MNHNS; CDR2 reads SASEGT. V lost 5 bases and J 1 base, leaving 9 bases between the germline ends. The DNA of the CDR3 is TGTGCCAGCAGTTACCGTGACAGCAATCAGCCCCAGCATTTT. This gives the protein CASSYRDSNQPQHF.

This clonotype showed up many times. Written as DNA, the CDR3 is TGCAGCGTTGAGATTGTACTAGGGCGGTTGAACACTGAAGCTTTCTTT. This sequence encodes CSVEIVLGRLNTEAFF. The chain combines TRBV29-1 with TRBJ1-1, with D unclear. The CDR3 extends over 16 amino acids. The ends were cut back, 3 bases at V and 0 bases at J, with 17 bases in the middle. CDR1 is SQVTM, CDR2 ANQGSEA, per germline.

This clonotype was found many times. This chain uses TRBV19 with TRBJ1-2; D call uncertain. The germline V gene has CDR1 LNHDA and CDR2 SQIVND (reference sequence). This CDR3 has 13 residues. V lost 5 bases, J lost 4 bases, and 11 bases lay in between. This CDR3 is CASSEGNSYGYTF. For the CDR3, the DNA is TGTGCCAGTAGTGAAGGAAACTCCTATGGCTACACCTTC.

Ten or more counts support this clonotype. The rearrangement uses TRBV20-1 and TRBJ2-7, with 9 bases fitting TRBD2. Trimming at V came to 3 bases and at J to 2 bases, leaving 2 bases not matched to a gene. CDR1 and CDR2 from the germline V gene are DFQATT and SNEGSKA (reference sequence). The CDR3 is 13 residues long. CDR3 region: CSASSGSTYEQYF. The DNA of the CDR3 is TGCAGTGCTAGTAGCGGGAGCACCTACGAGCAGTACTTC.

This clonotype came up a few times. The rearrangement links TRBV4-2 to TRBJ2-1; 9 bases fit TRBD2. Germline trimming cut 0 bases from V and 2 bases from J; bases unmatched to any gene: 5. There are 17 residues in the CDR3. The germline CDR1 and CDR2 sequences are LGHNA and YNFKEQ. For the CDR3, the DNA is TGTGCCAGCAGCCAAGAGAATAGCGGGAGTCCCTACAATGAGCAGTTCTTC. Its translation: CASSQENSGSPYNEQFF.

This clonotype was seen more than once but under ten times. This may arise from a read error, as a much more abundant clone is one base away. This sequence joins TRBV20-1 and TRBJ2-1, with TRBD2 identical over 8 bases. Germline-derived CDR1 and CDR2 are DFQATT and SNEGSKA (reference sequence). The CDR3 runs to 16 residues. DNA for the CDR3: TGCAGTGCTAGGGCCCCGACTAGCGAATACTACAATGAGCGGTTCTTC. Its protein product is CSARAPTSEYYNERFF.

This clonotype was found many times. J is TRBJ1-2 and V is TRBV28; D gene uncertain. CDR3 length: 13 residues. The V gene's germline CDR1 is MDHEN and CDR2 SYDVKM. The V and J ends lost 6 bases and 5 bases respectively, with 13 bases between them. CDR3 bases: TGTGCCAGCAGCTCTCCTTCCCCTTATGGCTACACCTTC. Residues: CASSSPSPYGYTF.

At least ten counts were recorded for this clonotype. This chain uses TRBV28 with TRBJ2-1, with no clear D. Trimming shortened V by 0 bases and J by 3 bases, and 12 bases separated the two germline ends. This CDR3 is built from 16 residues. The germline CDR1 and CDR2 sequences are MDHEN and SYDVKM. The CDR3 nucleotides read TGTGCCAGCAGTTTATGGCGGAACCGGATCTACAATGAGCAGTTCTTC. It yields the protein CASSLWRNRIYNEQFF.

This clonotype appeared many times. This chain connects TRBV3-1 to TRBJ2-5; 7 nucleotides agree with TRBD1. This CDR3 is 14 amino acids long. J gave up 4 bases and V 4 bases, and 6 bases lay outside the gene matches. Germline CDR1 reads LGHDT; CDR2 reads YNNKEL (reference sequence). The CDR3 loop reads CASSPRTGRETQYF. CDR3 nucleotide sequence: TGTGCCAGCAGCCCTCGGACAGGCCGAGAGACCCAGTACTTC.

This sequence joins TRBV7-8 and TRBJ2-1, with 7 bases matching TRBD1. Germline CDR1 SGHVS, CDR2 FQNEAQ. The CDR3 is 15 residues long. The junction had 10 bases not matched to a gene; V was cut back by 3 bases and J by 8 bases. CDR3 in amino acids: CASSFGFRGLDEQFF. The CDR3 bases are TGTGCCAGCAGCTTCGGATTCAGGGGGTTGGATGAGCAGTTCTTC.

This clonotype appeared many times. This rearrangement joins TRBV12-3 or TRBV12-4 to TRBJ1-1; no reliable D call. Trimming cost V 5 bases and J 0 bases, with 13 bases left between them. The CDR3 length is 15 residues. The CDR3 DNA is TGTGCCAGCAGTCCCCCGGAAAGTTTGAACACTGAAGCTTTCTTT. As protein: CASSPPESLNTEAFF.

The gene calls are TRBV15 and TRBJ1-5; no reliable D call. Germline assignment: CDR1 LNHNV and CDR2 YYDKDF (reference sequence). The CDR3 sequence is 15 residues long. Trimming took 3 bases from V and 0 from J, leaving 9 bases between them. The CDR3 region is CATSSEINSNQPQHF. The CDR3 nucleotides are TGTGCCACCAGCAGTGAGATCAATAGCAATCAGCCCCAGCATTTT.

This clonotype has ten or more counts. Here the CDR3 reads CSARHPSAGSYEQYF. The CDR3 coding sequence is TGCAGTGCTAGGCATCCTAGCGCGGGATCCTACGAGCAGTACTTC. The chain recombines TRBV20-1 with TRBJ2-7; D may be TRBD2 (6 bases). The CDR3 length is 15 residues. Trimming shortened V by 3 bases and J by 1 base, and 16 bases separated the two germline ends. The V gene's germline CDR1 is DFQATT and CDR2 SNEGSKA (reference sequence).

This chain uses TRBV2 with TRBJ2-3, with 13 bases aligning to TRBD2. The J segment lost 2 bases and the V segment lost 6 bases, leaving 8 bases of the junction unmatched. Germline CDR1 and CDR2: SNHLY and FYNNEI. The CDR3 extends over 17 amino acids. CDR3 residues: CASSWTSGSSVTDTQYF. CDR3 coding DNA: TGTGCCAGCAGCTGGACTAGCGGGAGTTCCGTCACAGATACGCAGTATTTT.

This clonotype showed up many times. V and J are TRBV9 and TRBJ1-1; 7 bases are a match to TRBD1. V lost 0 bases to trimming and J lost 3 bases; unmatched junction nucleotides: 5. This CDR3 contains 15 residues. From germline, CDR1 is SGDLS and CDR2 YYNGEE. CDR3 DNA sequence: TGTGCCAGCAGCGTAGGACCCCAGGGGGACACTGAAGCTTTCTTT. It is translated as CASSVGPQGDTEAFF.

This clonotype was counted at least ten times. The rearrangement links TRBV9 to TRBJ1-6; 7 bases map to TRBD1. From germline, CDR1 is SGDLS and CDR2 YYNGEE. The CDR3 contains 15 residues. V lost 4 bases to trimming and J lost 7 bases; unmatched junction nucleotides: 8. DNA of the CDR3: TGTGCCAGCAGCCCCTCGACAGGGTTCAATTCACCCCTCCACTTT. Its protein is CASSPSTGFNSPLHF.